This T cell receptor (beta chain) was sequenced in a study of blood T cell repertoires in COVID-19. Background on the study: Material from acute and convalescent COVID-19 was sourced from the United States, Italy and Spain. From T cells, B-cell-depleted T cells, or PBMCs came the material, which was cDNA or gDNA.

V lost 8 bases, J lost 3 bases, and 18 bases stayed unmatched. Germline V gene data show CDR1 as MGHRA and CDR2 as YSYEKL. This CDR3 region has 19 residues. Original processing notes: The assay estimated nucleated cells by amplifying reference gene primers. The assay was immunoSEQ multiplex PCR, and TCRdb's table has in-frame clones only and misses some. That table is the source of V, J and clone size, and D and trimming were worked out from the DNA. This sample carries under 250,000 clones, 70% to 90% of them seen once, and the ten largest clones take approximately 2.6%. This receptor was obtained from a woman in her 70s with active or convalescent COVID-19. The V call is TRBV4-1, the J call TRBJ1-4; 10 bases are shared with TRBD1. Sequencing was performed on peripheral blood. This CDR3 is CASSPAPGQGWIANEKLFF. Written as DNA, the CDR3 is TGCGCCAGCTCCCCTGCCCCGGGACAGGGGTGGATAGCTAATGAAAAACTGTTTTTT.